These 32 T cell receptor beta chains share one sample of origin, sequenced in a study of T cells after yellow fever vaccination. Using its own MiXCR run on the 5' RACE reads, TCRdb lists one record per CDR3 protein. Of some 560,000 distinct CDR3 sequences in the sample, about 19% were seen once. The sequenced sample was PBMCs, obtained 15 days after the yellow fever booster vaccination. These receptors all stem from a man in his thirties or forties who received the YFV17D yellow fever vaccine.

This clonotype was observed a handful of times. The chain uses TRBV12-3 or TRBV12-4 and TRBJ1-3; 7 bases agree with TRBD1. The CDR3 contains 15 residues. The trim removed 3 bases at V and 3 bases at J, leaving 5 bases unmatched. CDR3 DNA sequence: TGTGCCAGCAGTTTTGGGACAGCCAGTGGAAACACCATATATTTT. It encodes CASSFGTASGNTIYF.

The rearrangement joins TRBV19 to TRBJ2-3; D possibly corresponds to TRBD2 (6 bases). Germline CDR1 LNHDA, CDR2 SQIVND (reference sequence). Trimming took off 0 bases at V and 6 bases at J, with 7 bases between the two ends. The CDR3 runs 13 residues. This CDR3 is CASSIDRGDTQYF. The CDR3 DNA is TGTGCCAGTAGTATAGATCGGGGGGATACGCAGTATTTT.

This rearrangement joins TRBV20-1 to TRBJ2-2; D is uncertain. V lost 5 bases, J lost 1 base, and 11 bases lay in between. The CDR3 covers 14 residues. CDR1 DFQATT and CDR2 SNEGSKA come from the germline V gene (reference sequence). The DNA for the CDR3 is TGCAGTGCTCTGTTTCGGCTGAACACCGGGGAGCTGTTTTTT. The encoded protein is CSALFRLNTGELFF.

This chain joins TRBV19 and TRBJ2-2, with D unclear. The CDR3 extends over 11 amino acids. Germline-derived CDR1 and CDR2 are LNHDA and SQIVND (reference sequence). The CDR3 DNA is TGTAGAGACCTTAACACCGGGGAGCTGTTTTTT. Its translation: CRDLNTGELFF. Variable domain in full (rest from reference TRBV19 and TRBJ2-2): DGGITQSPKYLFRKEGQNVTLSCEQNLNHDAMYWYRQDPGQGLRLIYYSQIVNDFQKGDIAEGYSVSREKKESFPLTVTSAQKNPTAFYLCRDLNTGELFFGEGSRLTVL.

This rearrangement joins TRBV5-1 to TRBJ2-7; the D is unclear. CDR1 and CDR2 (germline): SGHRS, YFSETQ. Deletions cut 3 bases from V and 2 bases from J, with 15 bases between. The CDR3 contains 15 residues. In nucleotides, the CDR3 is TGCGCCAGCAGCTACGATCCCGATCTTCCCTACGAGCAGTACTTC. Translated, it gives CASSYDPDLPYEQYF.

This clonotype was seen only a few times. In DNA, the CDR3 is TGTGCCAGCAGCGCAGCAGGGGAAGAGACCCAGTACTTC. Protein sequence: CASSAAGEETQYF. The rearrangement uses TRBV11-3 and TRBJ2-5; D may be TRBD1 (6 bases). The CDR3 covers 13 residues. V lost 5 bases to trimming and J lost 3 bases, with 10 bases between them. CDR1 is SGHNT and CDR2 is YENEEA in the germline V gene.

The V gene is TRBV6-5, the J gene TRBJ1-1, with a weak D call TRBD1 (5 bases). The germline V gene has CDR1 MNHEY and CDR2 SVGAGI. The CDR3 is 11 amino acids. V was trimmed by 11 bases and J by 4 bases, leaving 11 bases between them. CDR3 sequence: CAARGGTEAFF. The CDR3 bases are TGTGCCGCCCGGGGGGGCACTGAAGCTTTCTTT.

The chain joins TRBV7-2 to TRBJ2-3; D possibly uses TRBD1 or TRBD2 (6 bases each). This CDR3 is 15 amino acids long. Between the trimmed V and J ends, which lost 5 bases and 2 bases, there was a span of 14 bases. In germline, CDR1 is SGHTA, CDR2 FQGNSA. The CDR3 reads CASSLDGGATDTQYF. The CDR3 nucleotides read TGTGCCAGCAGCCTCGACGGGGGCGCCACAGATACGCAGTATTTT.

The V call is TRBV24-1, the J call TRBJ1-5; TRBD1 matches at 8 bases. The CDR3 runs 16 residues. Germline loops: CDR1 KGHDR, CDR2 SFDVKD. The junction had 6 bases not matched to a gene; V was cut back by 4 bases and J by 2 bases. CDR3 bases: TGTGCCACCAGTGACTCTGGGACAGGTGGCAATCAGCCCCAGCATTTT. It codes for CATSDSGTGGNQPQHF.

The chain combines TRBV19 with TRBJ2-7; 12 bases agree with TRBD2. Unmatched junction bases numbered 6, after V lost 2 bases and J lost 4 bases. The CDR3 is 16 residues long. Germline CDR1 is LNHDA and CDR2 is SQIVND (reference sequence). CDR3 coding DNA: TGTGCCAGTAGTATAAAGACTAGCGGGAGTCCGTACGAGCAGTACTTC. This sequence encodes CASSIKTSGSPYEQYF.

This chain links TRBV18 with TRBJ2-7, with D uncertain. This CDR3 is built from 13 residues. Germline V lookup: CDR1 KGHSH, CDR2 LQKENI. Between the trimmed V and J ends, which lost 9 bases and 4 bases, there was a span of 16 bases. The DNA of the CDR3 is TGTGCCAGTTCCGGTCTCGACGCTTACGAGCAGTACTTC. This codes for CASSGLDAYEQYF. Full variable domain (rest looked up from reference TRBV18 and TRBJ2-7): NAGVMQNPRHLVRRRGQEARLRCSPMKGHSHVYWYRQLPEEGLKFMVYLQKENIIDESGMPKERFSAEFPKEGPSILRIQQVVRGDSAAYFCASSGLDAYEQYFGPGTRLTVT.

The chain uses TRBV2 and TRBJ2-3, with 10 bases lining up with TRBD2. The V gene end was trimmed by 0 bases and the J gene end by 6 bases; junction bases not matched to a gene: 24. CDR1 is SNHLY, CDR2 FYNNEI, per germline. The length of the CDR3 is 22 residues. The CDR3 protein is CASSEALREGSGRSLPPDTQYF. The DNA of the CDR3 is TGTGCCAGCAGTGAAGCGCTTCGGGAGGGTAGCGGGAGGTCCCTCCCCCCGGATACGCAGTATTTT.

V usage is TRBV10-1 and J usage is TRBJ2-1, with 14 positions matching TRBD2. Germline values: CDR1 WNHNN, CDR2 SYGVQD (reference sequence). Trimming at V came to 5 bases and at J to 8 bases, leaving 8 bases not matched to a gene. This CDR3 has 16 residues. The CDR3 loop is CASSTFLTSGRDEQFF. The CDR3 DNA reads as TGCGCCAGCAGTACCTTTCTGACTAGCGGGAGGGATGAGCAGTTCTTC.

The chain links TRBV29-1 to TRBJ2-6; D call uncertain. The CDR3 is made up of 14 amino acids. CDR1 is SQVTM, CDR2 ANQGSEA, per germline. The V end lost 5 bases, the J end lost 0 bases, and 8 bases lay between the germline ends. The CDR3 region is CSVPSPSGANVLTF. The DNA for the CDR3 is TGCAGCGTTCCCAGCCCCTCTGGGGCCAACGTCCTGACTTTC.

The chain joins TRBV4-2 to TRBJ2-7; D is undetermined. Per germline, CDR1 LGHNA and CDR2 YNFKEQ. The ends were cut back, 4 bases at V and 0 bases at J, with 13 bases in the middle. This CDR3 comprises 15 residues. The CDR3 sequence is CASSPGLLCSYEQYF. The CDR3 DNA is TGTGCCAGCAGCCCCGGGCTCCTATGCTCCTACGAGCAGTACTTC.

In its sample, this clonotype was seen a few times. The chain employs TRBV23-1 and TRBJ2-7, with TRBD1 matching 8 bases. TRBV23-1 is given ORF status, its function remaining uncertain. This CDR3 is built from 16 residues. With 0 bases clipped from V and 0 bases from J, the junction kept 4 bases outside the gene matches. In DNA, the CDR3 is TGCGCCAGCAGTCAATCCTGGACAGGGTTCTCCTACGAGCAGTACTTC. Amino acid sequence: CASSQSWTGFSYEQYF.

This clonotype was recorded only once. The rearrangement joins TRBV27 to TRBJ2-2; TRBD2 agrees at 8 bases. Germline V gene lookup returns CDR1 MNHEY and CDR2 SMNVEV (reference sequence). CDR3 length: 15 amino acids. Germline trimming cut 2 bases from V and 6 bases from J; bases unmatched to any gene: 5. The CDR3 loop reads CASSLGGRRAGELFF. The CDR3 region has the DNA TGTGCCAGCAGTTTAGGCGGGAGGAGGGCCGGGGAGCTGTTTTTT.

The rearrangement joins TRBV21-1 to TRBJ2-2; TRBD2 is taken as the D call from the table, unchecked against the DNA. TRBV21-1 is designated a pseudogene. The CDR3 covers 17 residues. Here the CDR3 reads CASSKETLAGNTGELFF. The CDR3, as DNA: TGTGCCAGCAGCAAAGAGACCCTAGCGGGGAACACCGGGGAGCTGTTTTTT.

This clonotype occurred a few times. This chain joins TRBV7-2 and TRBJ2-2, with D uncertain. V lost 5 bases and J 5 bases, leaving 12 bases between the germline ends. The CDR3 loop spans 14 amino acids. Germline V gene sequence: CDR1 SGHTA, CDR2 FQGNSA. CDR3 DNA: TGTGCCAGCAGCCCACGAGACCTAACCGGGGAGCTGTTTTTT. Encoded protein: CASSPRDLTGELFF.

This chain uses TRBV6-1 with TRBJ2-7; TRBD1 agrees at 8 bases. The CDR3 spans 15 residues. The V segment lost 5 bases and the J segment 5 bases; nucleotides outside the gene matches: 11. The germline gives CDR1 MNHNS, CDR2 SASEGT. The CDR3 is CASSISGTGSHEQYF. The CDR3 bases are TGTGCCAGCAGTATCTCCGGGACAGGTTCCCACGAGCAGTACTTC.

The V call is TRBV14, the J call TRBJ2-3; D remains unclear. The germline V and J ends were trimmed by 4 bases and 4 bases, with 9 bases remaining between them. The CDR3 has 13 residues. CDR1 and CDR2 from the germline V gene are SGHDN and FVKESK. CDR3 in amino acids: CASSLELPDTQYF. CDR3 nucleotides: TGTGCCAGCAGCCTTGAACTCCCAGATACGCAGTATTTT. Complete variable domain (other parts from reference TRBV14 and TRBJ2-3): EAGVTQFPSHSVIEKGQTVTLRCDPISGHDNLYWYRRVMGKEIKFLLHFVKESKQDESGMPNNRFLAERTGGTYSTLKVQPAELEDSGVYFCASSLELPDTQYFGPGTRLTVL.

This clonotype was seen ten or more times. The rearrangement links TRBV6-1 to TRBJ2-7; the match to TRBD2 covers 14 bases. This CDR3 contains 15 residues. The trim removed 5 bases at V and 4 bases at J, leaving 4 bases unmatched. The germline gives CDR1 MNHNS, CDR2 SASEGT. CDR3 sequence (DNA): TGTGCCAGCAGTCGGGGACTAGCGGGAGCGTACGAGCAGTACTTC. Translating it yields CASSRGLAGAYEQYF.

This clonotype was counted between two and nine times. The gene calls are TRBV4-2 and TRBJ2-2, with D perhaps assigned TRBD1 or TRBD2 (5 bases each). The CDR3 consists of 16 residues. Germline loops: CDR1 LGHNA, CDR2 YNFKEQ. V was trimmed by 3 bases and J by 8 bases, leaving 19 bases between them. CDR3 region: CASSHYGRGGTGELFF. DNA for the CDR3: TGTGCCAGCAGCCATTACGGTCGGGGCGGAACTGGGGAGCTGTTTTTT.

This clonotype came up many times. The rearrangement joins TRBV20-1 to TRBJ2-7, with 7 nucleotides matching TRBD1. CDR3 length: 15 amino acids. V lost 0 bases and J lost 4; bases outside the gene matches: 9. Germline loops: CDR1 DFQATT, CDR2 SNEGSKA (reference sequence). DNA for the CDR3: TGCAGTGCTAGAGAGCGGCCAGGGGGTCCGTACGAGCAGTACTTC. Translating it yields CSARERPGGPYEQYF.

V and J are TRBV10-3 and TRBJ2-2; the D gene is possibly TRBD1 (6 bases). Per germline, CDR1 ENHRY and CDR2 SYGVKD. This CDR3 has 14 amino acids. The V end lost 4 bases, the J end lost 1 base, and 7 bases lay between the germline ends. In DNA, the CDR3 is TGTGCCATCAGTGGGACAGTGAACACCGGGGAGCTGTTTTTT. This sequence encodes CAISGTVNTGELFF.

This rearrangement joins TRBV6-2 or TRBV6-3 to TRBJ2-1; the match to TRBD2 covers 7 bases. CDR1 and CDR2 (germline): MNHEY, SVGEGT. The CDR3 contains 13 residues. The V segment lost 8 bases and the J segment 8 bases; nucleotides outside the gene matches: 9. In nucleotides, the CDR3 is TGTGCCAGCGCTATGGGGAGGGTCGATGAGCAGTTCTTC. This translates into CASAMGRVDEQFF.

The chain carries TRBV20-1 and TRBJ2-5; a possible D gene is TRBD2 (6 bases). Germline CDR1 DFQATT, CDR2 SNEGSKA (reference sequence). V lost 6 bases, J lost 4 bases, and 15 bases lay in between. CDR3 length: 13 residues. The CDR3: CSAPTGSGETQYF. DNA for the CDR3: TGCAGTGCGCCGACCGGGAGTGGAGAGACCCAGTACTTC.

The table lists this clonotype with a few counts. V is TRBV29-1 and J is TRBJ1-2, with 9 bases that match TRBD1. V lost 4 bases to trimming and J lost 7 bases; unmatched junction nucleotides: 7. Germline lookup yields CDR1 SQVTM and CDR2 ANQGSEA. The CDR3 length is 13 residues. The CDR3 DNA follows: TGCAGCGTTGCAGGGACAGGGTTCTCTGGCTACACCTTC. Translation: CSVAGTGFSGYTF.

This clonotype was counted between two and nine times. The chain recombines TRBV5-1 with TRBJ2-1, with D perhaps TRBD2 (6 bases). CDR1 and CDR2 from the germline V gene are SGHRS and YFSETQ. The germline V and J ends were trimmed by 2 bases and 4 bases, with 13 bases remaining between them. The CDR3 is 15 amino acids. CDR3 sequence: CASSFRSGDYNEQFF. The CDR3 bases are TGCGCCAGCAGCTTCCGTAGCGGAGATTACAATGAGCAGTTCTTC.

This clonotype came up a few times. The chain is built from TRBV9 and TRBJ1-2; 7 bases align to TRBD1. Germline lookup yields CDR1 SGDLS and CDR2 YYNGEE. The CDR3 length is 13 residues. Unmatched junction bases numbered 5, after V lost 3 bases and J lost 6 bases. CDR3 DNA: TGTGCCAGCAGCGGATTACAGGGGAATGGCTACACCTTC. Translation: CASSGLQGNGYTF.

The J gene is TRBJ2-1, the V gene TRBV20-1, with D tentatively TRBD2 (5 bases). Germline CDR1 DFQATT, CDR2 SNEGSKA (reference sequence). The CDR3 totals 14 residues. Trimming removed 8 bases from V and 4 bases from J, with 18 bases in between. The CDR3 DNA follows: TGCAGTCTCGGACTCCCTGGCCGATACAATGAGCAGTTCTTC. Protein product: CSLGLPGRYNEQFF.

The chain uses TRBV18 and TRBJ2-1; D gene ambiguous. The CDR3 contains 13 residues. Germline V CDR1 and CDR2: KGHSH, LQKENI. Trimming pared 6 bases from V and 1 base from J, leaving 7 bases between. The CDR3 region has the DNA TGTGCCAGCTCCCCTGAGTCCTACAATGAGCAGTTCTTC. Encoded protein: CASSPESYNEQFF.